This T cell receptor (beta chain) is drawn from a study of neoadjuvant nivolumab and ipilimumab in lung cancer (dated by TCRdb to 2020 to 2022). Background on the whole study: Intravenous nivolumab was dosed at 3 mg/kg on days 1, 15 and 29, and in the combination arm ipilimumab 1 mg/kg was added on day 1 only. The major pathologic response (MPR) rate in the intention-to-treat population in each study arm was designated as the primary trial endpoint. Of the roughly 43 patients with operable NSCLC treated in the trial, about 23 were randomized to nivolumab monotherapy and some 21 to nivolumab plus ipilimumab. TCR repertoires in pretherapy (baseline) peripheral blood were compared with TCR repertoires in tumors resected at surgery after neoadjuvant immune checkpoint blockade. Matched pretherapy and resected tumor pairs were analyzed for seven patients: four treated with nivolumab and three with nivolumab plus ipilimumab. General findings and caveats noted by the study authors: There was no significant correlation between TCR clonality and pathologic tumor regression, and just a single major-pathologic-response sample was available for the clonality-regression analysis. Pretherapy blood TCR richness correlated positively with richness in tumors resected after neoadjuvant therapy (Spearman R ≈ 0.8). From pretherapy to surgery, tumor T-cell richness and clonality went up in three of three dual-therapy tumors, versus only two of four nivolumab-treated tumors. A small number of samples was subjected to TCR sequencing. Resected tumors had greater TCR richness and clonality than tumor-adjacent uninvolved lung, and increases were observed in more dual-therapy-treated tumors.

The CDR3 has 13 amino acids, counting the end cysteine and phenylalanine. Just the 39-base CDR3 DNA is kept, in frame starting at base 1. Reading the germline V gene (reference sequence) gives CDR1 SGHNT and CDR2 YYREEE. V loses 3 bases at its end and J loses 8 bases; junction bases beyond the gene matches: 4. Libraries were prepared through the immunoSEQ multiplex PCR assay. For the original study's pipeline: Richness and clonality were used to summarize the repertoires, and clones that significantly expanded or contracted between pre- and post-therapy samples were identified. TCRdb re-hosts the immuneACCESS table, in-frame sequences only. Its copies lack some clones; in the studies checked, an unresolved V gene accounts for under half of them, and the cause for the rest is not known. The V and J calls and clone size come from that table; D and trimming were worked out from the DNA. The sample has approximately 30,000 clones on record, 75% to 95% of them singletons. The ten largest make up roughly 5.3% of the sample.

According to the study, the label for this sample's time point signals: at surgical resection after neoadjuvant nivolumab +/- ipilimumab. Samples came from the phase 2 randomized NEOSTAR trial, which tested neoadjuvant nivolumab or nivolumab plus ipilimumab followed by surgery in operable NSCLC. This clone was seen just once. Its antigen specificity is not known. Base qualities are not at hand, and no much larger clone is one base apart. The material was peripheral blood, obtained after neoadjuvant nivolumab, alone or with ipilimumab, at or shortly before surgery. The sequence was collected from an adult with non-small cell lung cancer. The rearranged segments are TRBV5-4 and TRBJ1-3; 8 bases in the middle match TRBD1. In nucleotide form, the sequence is TGTGCCAGCAGCTCGGACAGGGCATACACCATATATTTT. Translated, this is CASSSDRAYTIYF. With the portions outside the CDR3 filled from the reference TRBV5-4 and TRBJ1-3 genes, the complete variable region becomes ETGVTQSPTHLIKTRGQQVTLRCSSQSGHNTVSWYQQALGQGPQFIFQYYREEENGRGNFPPRFSGLQFPNYSSELNVNALELDDSALYLCASSSDRAYTIYFGEGSWLTVV.